One sample yielded the 24 T cell receptor beta chains listed below, sequenced in a study of cytomegalovirus exposure and HLA in healthy donors. PCR used 60 Vbeta primers and 13 Jbeta primers. Some clones are missing from TCRdb's copy, which holds only in-frame ones; the method was immunoSEQ multiplex PCR. The repertoire includes over 100,000 clones, about two thirds of them detected once, and roughly 4% sits in the top ten. What was sequenced was PBMCs. The receptors here all came from a man in his fifties in good health and CMV-seropositive.

The chain links TRBV29-1 to TRBJ2-3, with a weak D call TRBD2 (5 bases). The CDR3 has 16 amino acids. Per the germline V gene, CDR1 is SQVTM and CDR2 is ANQGSEA. V dropped 1 base and J dropped 2 bases, with 16 bases sitting between them. CDR3 sequence: CSVEGTAGKNTDTQYF. The CDR3 DNA is TGCAGCGTTGAAGGGACCGCGGGTAAAAACACAGATACGCAGTATTTT.

The chain uses TRBV19 and TRBJ1-1; TRBD1 matches 11 bases. CDR1 LNHDA and CDR2 SQIVND come from the germline V gene (reference sequence). V lost 5 bases, J lost 5 bases, and 10 bases stayed unmatched. The CDR3 loop spans 16 amino acids. CDR3 sequence reads: CASSLGQGGFWTEAFF. The CDR3 coding sequence is TGTGCCAGTAGTCTGGGACAGGGGGGTTTTTGGACTGAAGCTTTCTTT.

This clone was observed once. The chain couples TRBV11-2 to TRBJ1-3; 7 bases line up with TRBD1. Germline assignment: CDR1 SGHAT and CDR2 FQNNGV. CDR3 length: 15 residues. With 5 bases clipped from V and 0 bases from J, the junction kept 4 bases outside the gene matches. The CDR3 nucleotides read TGTGCCAGCAGCACGGGGGACAGCTCTGGAAACACCATATATTTT. Translated, it gives CASSTGDSSGNTIYF. Combining the CDR3 with reference TRBV11-2 and TRBJ1-3 gives the whole variable domain EAGVAQSPRYKIIEKRQSVAFWCNPISGHATLYWYQQILGQGPKLLIQFQNNGVVDDSQLPKDRFSAERLKGVDSTLKIQPAKLEDSAVYLCASSTGDSSGNTIYFGEGSWLTVV.

This clone was observed a few times. The chain links TRBV29-1 to TRBJ1-2, with 8 bases matching TRBD1. The CDR3 runs 15 residues. CDR1 and CDR2 from the germline V gene are SQVTM and ANQGSEA. After removal of 0 bases from V and 7 bases from J, the junction contained 10 bases not matched to a gene. CDR3 region: CSVEDGAGGQSGYTF. The CDR3 DNA is TGCAGCGTTGAAGATGGGGCAGGGGGCCAATCTGGCTACACCTTC.

V gene TRBV11-3 combines with J gene TRBJ2-1, with D possibly TRBD2 on 6 matching bases. This CDR3 contains 16 residues. Trimming pared 5 bases from V and 8 bases from J, leaving 22 bases between. CDR1 is SGHNT, CDR2 YENEEA, per germline. The CDR3 DNA sequence: TGTGCCAGCAGCCCAGCGCGCTCTGGGGGGATCGATGAGCAGTTCTTC. This sequence encodes CASSPARSGGIDEQFF.

J is TRBJ2-7 and V is TRBV6-5; D is perhaps TRBD1 (6 bases). With 5 bases removed from V and 3 bases from J, the gap between germline ends came to 14 bases. Germline V gives CDR1 MNHEY, CDR2 SVGAGI. This CDR3 is built from 14 residues. The CDR3 region is CASSPTGTHYEQYF. Here the CDR3 DNA reads TGTGCCAGCAGTCCCACAGGGACCCACTACGAGCAGTACTTC.

The chain couples TRBV7-9 to TRBJ1-2; no reliable D call. The ends were cut back, 4 bases at V and 4 bases at J, with 13 bases in the middle. Germline loops: CDR1 SEHNR, CDR2 FQNEAQ (reference sequence). CDR3 length: 14 residues. The CDR3 is CASSSSGGSYGYTF. The CDR3 DNA is TGTGCCAGCAGCTCTTCCGGCGGGTCCTATGGCTACACCTTC.

The rearrangement uses TRBV10-2 and TRBJ1-5; D unresolved. Germline values: CDR1 WSHSY, CDR2 SAAADI. Deletions cut 2 bases from V and 7 bases from J, with 9 bases between. The CDR3 contains 13 residues. CDR3 in amino acids: CASSEGEGQPQHF. The CDR3 coding sequence is TGCGCCAGCAGTGAGGGAGAGGGACAGCCCCAGCATTTT.

In nucleotides, the CDR3 is TGTGCCAGCAGTACTGACAGGAACCAAGAGACCCAGTACTTC. Residues: CASSTDRNQETQYF. The gene calls are TRBV2 and TRBJ2-5; the D gene is possibly TRBD1 (6 bases). V dropped 5 bases and J dropped 0 bases, with 10 bases sitting between them. This CDR3 has 14 residues. Per germline, CDR1 SNHLY and CDR2 FYNNEI.

This chain connects TRBV27 to TRBJ1-2; the D gene is possibly TRBD1 (5 bases). This CDR3 has 14 amino acids. The germline V gene has CDR1 MNHEY and CDR2 SMNVEV (reference sequence). Trimming took 2 bases from V and 6 from J, leaving 13 bases between them. The CDR3: CASSLGGEADGYTF. DNA for the CDR3: TGTGCCAGCAGTTTAGGAGGGGAGGCGGATGGCTACACCTTC.

This clone was observed a few times. The chain is built from TRBV10-2 and TRBJ1-1; no clear D gene. Germline lookup yields CDR1 WSHSY and CDR2 SAAADI. The germline V and J ends were trimmed by 3 bases and 2 bases, with 10 bases remaining between them. This CDR3 contains 14 residues. The CDR3 sequence: CASSDRVLNTEAFF. The CDR3 DNA follows: TGCGCCAGCAGTGACCGGGTTTTAAACACTGAAGCTTTCTTT.

V gene TRBV2 combines with J gene TRBJ1-2; D is possibly TRBD1 (5 bases). CDR3 length: 11 amino acids. The germline V gene encodes CDR1 SNHLY and CDR2 FYNNEI. Trimming took off 8 bases at V and 7 bases at J, with 11 bases between the two ends. As DNA, the CDR3 is TGTGCCAGCTCGGGGGGGGGTGGCTACACCTTC. Protein product: CASSGGGGYTF.

This sequence joins TRBV27 and TRBJ2-7, with D possibly TRBD2 on 6 matching bases. CDR1 is MNHEY, CDR2 SMNVEV, per germline (reference sequence). The CDR3 consists of 16 residues. Deletions cut 0 bases from V and 9 bases from J, with 21 bases between. The CDR3 DNA reads TGTGCCAGCAGTTTATCTTTGGGGACTGGCCTACGGGGGCAGTACTTC. Its protein product is CASSLSLGTGLRGQYF.

J is TRBJ2-5 and V is TRBV11-2; 8 nucleotides match TRBD2. Germline lookup yields CDR1 SGHAT and CDR2 FQNNGV. This CDR3 comprises 14 residues. After removal of 5 bases from V and 5 bases from J, the junction contained 7 bases not matched to a gene. This chain's CDR3 is CASSTGLARETQYF. CDR3 nucleotides: TGTGCCAGCAGCACCGGACTAGCCAGGGAGACCCAGTACTTC. Full variable domain (outside the CDR3, taken from reference TRBV11-2 and TRBJ2-5): EAGVAQSPRYKIIEKRQSVAFWCNPISGHATLYWYQQILGQGPKLLIQFQNNGVVDDSQLPKDRFSAERLKGVDSTLKIQPAKLEDSAVYLCASSTGLARETQYFGPGTRLLVL.

Of note for this clone: A junction boundary mismatches the germline segment, possibly from a read error. This chain joins TRBV7-9 and TRBJ2-5; 7 bases line up with TRBD2. The CDR3 has 14 amino acids. Germline V gene sequence: CDR1 SEHNR, CDR2 FQNEAQ (reference sequence). Here the CDR3 DNA reads TGTTCCAGCAGCCGCGGGAGAGTTCAAGAGACCCAGTACTTC. Translated, it gives CSSSRGRVQETQYF.

In its sample, this clone was seen once. The chain recombines TRBV2 with TRBJ2-1; TRBD2 matches 8 bases. The V segment lost 5 bases and the J segment 1 base; nucleotides outside the gene matches: 7. The CDR3 has 16 amino acids. Germline CDR1 reads SNHLY; CDR2 reads FYNNEI. CDR3 in DNA: TGTGCCAGCAGTTTTTCACTAGCGGAGTCCTACAATGAGCAGTTCTTC. This encodes CASSFSLAESYNEQFF. Full variable domain (missing parts from reference TRBV2 and TRBJ2-1): EPEVTQTPSHQVTQMGQEVILRCVPISNHLYFYWYRQILGQKVEFLVSFYNNEISEKSEIFDDQFSVERPDGSNFTLKIRSTKLEDSAMYFCASSFSLAESYNEQFFGPGTRLTVL.

The chain employs TRBV7-2 and TRBJ1-3; D remains unclear. Germline V lookup: CDR1 SGHTA, CDR2 FQGNSA. Trimming removed 1 base at V and 0 bases at J, with 7 bases between. The CDR3 runs to 15 residues. The DNA of the CDR3 is TGTGCCAGCAGCTTAGGCGGATCCTCTGGAAACACCATATATTTT. Translated, it gives CASSLGGSSGNTIYF.

This chain joins TRBV19 and TRBJ1-2; 9 bases are shared with TRBD1. Trimming at V came to 4 bases and at J to 6 bases, leaving 6 bases not matched to a gene. Germline loops: CDR1 LNHDA, CDR2 SQIVND (reference sequence). CDR3 size: 14 residues. This chain's CDR3 is CASSTGTGWNGYTF. Written as DNA, the CDR3 is TGTGCCAGTAGTACAGGGACAGGGTGGAATGGCTACACCTTC.

The chain couples TRBV29-1 to TRBJ1-2; TRBD1 agrees at 9 bases. V gave up 4 bases and J gave up 8 bases; unmatched junction bases: 5. The germline gives CDR1 SQVTM, CDR2 ANQGSEA. The CDR3 covers 12 residues. DNA of the CDR3: TGCAGCGTTGGGGGACAGGGCCAGGGCTACACCTTC. Amino acids: CSVGGQGQGYTF. Using reference TRBV29-1 and TRBJ1-2 for the parts outside the CDR3, the full variable domain is SAVISQKPSRDICQRGTSLTIQCQVDSQVTMMFWYRQQPGQSLTLIATANQGSEATYESGFVIDKFPISRPNLTFSTLTVSNMSPEDSSIYLCSVGGQGQGYTFGSGTRLTVV.

The genes are TRBV19 and TRBJ2-7; 9 bases agree with TRBD2. The V gene's germline CDR1 is LNHDA and CDR2 SQIVND (reference sequence). The CDR3 covers 15 residues. J was trimmed by 0 bases and V by 6 bases; bases with no gene match: 6. The CDR3 coding sequence is TGTGCCAGTAGGGCTAGCGGGGTTAGCTCCTACGAGCAGTACTTC. Its translation: CASRASGVSSYEQYF.

The V call is TRBV6-1, the J call TRBJ2-2; the D is unclear. This CDR3 is 13 amino acids long. CDR1 and CDR2 from the germline V gene are MNHNS and SASEGT. Trimming removed 0 bases at V and 8 bases at J, with 7 bases between. The CDR3 protein is CASSEAGWGELFF. CDR3 DNA: TGTGCCAGCAGTGAAGCCGGTTGGGGGGAGCTGTTTTTT.

V gene TRBV11-2 combines with J gene TRBJ2-1; 14 bases match TRBD2. Germline trimming cut 7 bases from V and 5 bases from J; bases unmatched to any gene: 7. This CDR3 contains 16 residues. Germline values: CDR1 SGHAT, CDR2 FQNNGV. CDR3 residues: CASILGLAGGDNEQFF. Here the CDR3 DNA reads TGTGCCAGCATCCTCGGACTAGCGGGAGGCGACAATGAGCAGTTCTTC.

The chain is built from TRBV18 and TRBJ1-3; D may be TRBD1 (5 bases). With 6 bases removed from V and 5 bases from J, the gap between germline ends came to 14 bases. The length of the CDR3 is 14 residues. In germline, CDR1 is KGHSH, CDR2 LQKENI. In DNA form, the CDR3 reads TGTGCCAGCTCGGACCAGGGTAACCGAAACACCATATATTTT. This sequence encodes CASSDQGNRNTIYF.

The chain employs TRBV29-1 and TRBJ1-1; the D is unclear. The V and J ends lost 0 bases and 4 bases respectively, with 18 bases between them. The length of the CDR3 is 16 residues. Germline CDR1 is SQVTM and CDR2 is ANQGSEA. CDR3 DNA: TGCAGCGTTGAAGATTCCTATGGGAGGCCAACCACTGAAGCTTTCTTT. Its translation is CSVEDSYGRPTTEAFF. The full variable domain, its missing parts supplied by reference TRBV29-1 and TRBJ1-1, is SAVISQKPSRDICQRGTSLTIQCQVDSQVTMMFWYRQQPGQSLTLIATANQGSEATYESGFVIDKFPISRPNLTFSTLTVSNMSPEDSSIYLCSVEDSYGRPTTEAFFGQGTRLTVV.